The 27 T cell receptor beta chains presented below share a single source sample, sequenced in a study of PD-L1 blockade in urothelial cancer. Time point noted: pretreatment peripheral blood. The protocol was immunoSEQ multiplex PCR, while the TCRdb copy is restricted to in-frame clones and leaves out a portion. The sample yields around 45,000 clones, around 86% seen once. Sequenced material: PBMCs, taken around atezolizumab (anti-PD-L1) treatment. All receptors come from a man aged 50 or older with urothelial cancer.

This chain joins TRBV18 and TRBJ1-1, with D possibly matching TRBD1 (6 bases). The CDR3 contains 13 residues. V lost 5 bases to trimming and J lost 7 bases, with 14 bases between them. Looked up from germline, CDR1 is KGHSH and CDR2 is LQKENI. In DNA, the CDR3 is TGTGCCAGCTCAGCATTACAGGGCATTGAAGCTTTCTTT. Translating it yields CASSALQGIEAFF.

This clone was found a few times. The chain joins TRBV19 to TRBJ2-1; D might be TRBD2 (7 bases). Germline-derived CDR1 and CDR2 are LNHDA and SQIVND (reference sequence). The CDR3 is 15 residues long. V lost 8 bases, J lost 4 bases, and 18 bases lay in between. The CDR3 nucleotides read TGTGCCAGTGGGGCTAAGGGGGGGAATTACAATGAGCAGTTCTTC. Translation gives CASGAKGGNYNEQFF.

CDR3 residues: CASSENSLAGNYGYTF. CDR3 nucleotide sequence: TGTGCCAGCAGTGAAAATTCTCTCGCAGGGAACTATGGCTACACCTTC. This chain links TRBV6-1 with TRBJ1-2; possibly TRBD1 for D (5 bases). Germline CDR1 reads MNHNS; CDR2 reads SASEGT. Trimming removed 2 bases at V and 2 bases at J, with 15 bases between. The CDR3 is 16 amino acids.

CDR3 in amino acids: CASSIRSGLNYEQYF. DNA of the CDR3: TGTGCCAGTAGTATTAGGTCGGGACTGAACTACGAGCAGTACTTC. The chain employs TRBV19 and TRBJ2-7; possible D gene TRBD2, 6 bases. V lost 3 bases, J lost 3 bases, and 15 bases lay in between. CDR1 and CDR2 from the germline V gene are LNHDA and SQIVND (reference sequence). This CDR3 is built from 15 residues.

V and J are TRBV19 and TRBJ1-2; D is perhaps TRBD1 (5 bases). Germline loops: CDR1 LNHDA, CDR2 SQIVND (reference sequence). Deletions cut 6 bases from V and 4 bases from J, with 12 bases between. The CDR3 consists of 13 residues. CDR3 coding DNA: TGTGCCAGTAGGACTGACAGCACCTATGGCTACACCTTC. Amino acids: CASRTDSTYGYTF.

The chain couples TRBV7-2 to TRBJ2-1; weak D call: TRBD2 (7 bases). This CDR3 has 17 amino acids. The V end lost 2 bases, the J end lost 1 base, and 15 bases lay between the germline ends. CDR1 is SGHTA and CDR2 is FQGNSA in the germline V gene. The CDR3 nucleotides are TGTGCCAGCAGCTTAAGAGGAAGGGGGGGGTCCTACAATGAGCAGTTCTTC. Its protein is CASSLRGRGGSYNEQFF.

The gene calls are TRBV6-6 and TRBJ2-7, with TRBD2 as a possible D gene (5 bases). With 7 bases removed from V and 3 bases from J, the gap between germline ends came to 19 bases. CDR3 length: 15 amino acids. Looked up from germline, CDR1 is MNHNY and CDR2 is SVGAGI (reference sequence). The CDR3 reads CASTARELGNYEQYV. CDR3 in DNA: TGTGCCAGCACCGCGAGGGAACTCGGAAACTACGAGCAGTACGTC.

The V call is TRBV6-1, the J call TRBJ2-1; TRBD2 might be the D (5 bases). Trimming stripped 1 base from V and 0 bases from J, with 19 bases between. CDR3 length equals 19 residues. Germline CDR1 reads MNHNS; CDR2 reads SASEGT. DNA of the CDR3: TGTGCCAGCAGTGAAGTCGGGGTTAGGAGAATCAGCTCCTACAATGAGCAGTTCTTC. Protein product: CASSEVGVRRISSYNEQFF.

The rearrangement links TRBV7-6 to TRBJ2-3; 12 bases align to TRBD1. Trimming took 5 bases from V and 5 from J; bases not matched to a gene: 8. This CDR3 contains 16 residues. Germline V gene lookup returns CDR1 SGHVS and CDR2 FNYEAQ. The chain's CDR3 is CASSKGTGGLGDTQYF. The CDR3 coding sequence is TGTGCCAGCAGCAAGGGGACAGGGGGCCTCGGAGATACGCAGTATTTT.

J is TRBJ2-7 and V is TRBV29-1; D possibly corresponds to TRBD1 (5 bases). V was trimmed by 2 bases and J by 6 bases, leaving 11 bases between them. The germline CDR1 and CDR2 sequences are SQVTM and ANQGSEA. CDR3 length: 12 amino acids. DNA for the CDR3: TGCAGCGTTGAACGGCAAGGGGCCGAGCAGTACTTC. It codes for CSVERQGAEQYF.

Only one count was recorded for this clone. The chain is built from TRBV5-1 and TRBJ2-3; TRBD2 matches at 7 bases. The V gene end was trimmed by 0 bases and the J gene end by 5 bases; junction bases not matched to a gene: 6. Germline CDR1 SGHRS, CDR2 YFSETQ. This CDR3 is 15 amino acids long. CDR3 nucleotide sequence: TGCGCCAGCAGCTTGGCGCGACTAGCTATAGATACGCAGTATTTT. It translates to CASSLARLAIDTQYF.

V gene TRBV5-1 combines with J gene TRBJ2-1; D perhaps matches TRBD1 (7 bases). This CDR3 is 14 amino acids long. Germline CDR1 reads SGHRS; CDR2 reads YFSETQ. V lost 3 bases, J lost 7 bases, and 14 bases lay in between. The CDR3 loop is CASSSYSGGNEQFF. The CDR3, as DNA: TGCGCCAGCAGCTCGTACTCAGGGGGGAATGAGCAGTTCTTC.

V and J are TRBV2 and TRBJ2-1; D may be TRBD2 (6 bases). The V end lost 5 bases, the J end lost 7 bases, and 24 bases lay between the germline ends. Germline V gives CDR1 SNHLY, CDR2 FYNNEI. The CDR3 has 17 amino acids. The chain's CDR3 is CASSTTVGGPAGNEQFF. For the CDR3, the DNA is TGTGCCAGCAGTACCACCGTTGGAGGACCGGCGGGGAATGAGCAGTTCTTC.

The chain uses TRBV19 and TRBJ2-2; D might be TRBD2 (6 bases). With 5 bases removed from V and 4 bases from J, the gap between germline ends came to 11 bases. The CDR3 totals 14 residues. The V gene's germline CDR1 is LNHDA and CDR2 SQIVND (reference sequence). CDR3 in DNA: TGTGCCAGTAGTTGGGGGAGGACCACCGGGGAGCTGTTTTTT. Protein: CASSWGRTTGELFF.

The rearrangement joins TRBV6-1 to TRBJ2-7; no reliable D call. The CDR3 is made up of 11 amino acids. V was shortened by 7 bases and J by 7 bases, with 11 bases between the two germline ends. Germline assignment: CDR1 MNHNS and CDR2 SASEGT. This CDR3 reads CASTSLREQYF. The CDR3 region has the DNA TGTGCCAGCACCTCCCTTCGGGAGCAGTACTTC.

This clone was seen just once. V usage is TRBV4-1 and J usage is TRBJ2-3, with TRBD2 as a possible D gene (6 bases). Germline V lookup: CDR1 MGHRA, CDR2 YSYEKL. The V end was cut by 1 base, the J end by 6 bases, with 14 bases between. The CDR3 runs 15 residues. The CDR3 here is CASSQGAGLIDTQYF. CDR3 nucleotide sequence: TGCGCCAGCAGCCAAGGGGCGGGGCTCATTGATACGCAGTATTTT.

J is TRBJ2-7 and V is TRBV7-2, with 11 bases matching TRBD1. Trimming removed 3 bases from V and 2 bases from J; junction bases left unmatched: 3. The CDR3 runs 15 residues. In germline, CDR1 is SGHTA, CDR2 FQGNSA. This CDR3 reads CASSFRTGGPYEQYF. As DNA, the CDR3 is TGTGCCAGCAGCTTCCGGACAGGGGGCCCCTACGAGCAGTACTTC.

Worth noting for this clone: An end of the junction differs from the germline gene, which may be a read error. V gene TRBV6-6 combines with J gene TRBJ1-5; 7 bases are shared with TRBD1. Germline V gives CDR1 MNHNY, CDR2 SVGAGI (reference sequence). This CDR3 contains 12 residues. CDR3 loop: CASTHSGQAMYF. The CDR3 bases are TGTGCCAGCACGCACTCCGGACAGGCAATGTATTTT.

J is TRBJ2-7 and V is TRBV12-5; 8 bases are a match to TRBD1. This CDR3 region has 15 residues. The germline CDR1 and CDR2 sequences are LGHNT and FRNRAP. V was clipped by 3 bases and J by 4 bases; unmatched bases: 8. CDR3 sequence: CASGFVRDRSYEQYF. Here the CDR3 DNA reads TGTGCTAGTGGTTTCGTCCGGGACAGGTCTTACGAGCAGTACTTC. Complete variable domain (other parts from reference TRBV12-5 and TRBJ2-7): DARVTQTPRHKVTEMGQEVTMRCQPILGHNTVFWYRQTMMQGLELLAYFRNRAPLDDSGMPKDRFSAEMPDATLATLKIQPSEPRDSAVYFCASGFVRDRSYEQYFGPGTRLTVT.

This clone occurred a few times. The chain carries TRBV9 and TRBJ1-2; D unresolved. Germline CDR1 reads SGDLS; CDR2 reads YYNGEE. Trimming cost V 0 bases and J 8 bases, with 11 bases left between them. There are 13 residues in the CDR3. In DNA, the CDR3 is TGTGCCAGCAGCGTAGGCGCCCGCGAGGGCTACACCTTC. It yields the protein CASSVGAREGYTF.

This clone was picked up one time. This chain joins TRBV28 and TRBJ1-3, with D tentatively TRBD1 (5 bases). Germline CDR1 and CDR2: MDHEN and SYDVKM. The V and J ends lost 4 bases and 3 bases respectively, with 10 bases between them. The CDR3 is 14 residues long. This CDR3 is CASSSTAFGNTIYF. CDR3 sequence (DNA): TGTGCCAGCAGTTCGACAGCCTTTGGAAACACCATATATTTT. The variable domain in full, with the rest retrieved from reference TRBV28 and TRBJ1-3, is DVKVTQSSRYLVKRTGEKVFLECVQDMDHENMFWYRQDPGLGLRLIYFSYDVKMKEKGDIPEGYSVSREKKERFSLILESASTNQTSMYLCASSSTAFGNTIYFGEGSWLTVV.

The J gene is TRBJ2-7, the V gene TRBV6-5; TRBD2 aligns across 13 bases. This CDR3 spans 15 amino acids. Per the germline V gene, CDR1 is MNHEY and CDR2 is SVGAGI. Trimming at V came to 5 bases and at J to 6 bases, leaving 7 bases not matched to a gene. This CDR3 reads CASSATSGGATEQYV. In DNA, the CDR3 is TGTGCCAGCAGTGCTACTAGCGGGGGGGCGACCGAGCAGTACGTC.

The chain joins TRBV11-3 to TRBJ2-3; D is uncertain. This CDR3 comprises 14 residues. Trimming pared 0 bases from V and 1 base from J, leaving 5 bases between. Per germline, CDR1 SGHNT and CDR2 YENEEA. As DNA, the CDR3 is TGTGCCAGCAGCTTAGACGGTGGCACAGATACGCAGTATTTT. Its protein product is CASSLDGGTDTQYF.

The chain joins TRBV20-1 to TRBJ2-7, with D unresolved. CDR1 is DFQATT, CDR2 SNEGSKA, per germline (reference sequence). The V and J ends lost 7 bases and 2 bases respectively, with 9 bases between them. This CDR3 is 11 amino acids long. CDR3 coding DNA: TGCAGTGTCCCGCGGACCTACGAGCAGTACTTC. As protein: CSVPRTYEQYF.

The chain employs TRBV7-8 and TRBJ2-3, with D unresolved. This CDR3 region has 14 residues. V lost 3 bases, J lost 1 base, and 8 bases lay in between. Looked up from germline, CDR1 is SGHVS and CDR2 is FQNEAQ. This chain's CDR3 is CASSFRARTDTQYF. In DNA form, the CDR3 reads TGTGCCAGCAGCTTCAGAGCGCGCACAGATACGCAGTATTTT.

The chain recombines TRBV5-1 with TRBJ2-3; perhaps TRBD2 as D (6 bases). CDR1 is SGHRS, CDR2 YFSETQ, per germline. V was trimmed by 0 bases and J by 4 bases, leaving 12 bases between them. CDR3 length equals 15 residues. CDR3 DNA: TGCGCCAGCAGCTTGGGGCTAGCGCCCGCAGATACGCAGTATTTT. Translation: CASSLGLAPADTQYF.

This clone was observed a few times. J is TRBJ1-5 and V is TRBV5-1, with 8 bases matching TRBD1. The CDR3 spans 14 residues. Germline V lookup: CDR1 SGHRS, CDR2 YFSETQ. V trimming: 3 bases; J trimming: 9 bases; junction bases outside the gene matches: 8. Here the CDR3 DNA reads TGCGCCAGCAGCTCCTCAGGGGGCACCGGGCCCCAGCATTTT. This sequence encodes CASSSSGGTGPQHF. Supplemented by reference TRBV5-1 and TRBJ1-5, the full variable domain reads KAGVTQTPRYLIKTRGQQVTLSCSPISGHRSVSWYQQTPGQGLQFLFEYFSETQRNKGNFPGRFSGRQFSNSRSEMNVSTLELGDSALYLCASSSSGGTGPQHFGDGTRLSIL.